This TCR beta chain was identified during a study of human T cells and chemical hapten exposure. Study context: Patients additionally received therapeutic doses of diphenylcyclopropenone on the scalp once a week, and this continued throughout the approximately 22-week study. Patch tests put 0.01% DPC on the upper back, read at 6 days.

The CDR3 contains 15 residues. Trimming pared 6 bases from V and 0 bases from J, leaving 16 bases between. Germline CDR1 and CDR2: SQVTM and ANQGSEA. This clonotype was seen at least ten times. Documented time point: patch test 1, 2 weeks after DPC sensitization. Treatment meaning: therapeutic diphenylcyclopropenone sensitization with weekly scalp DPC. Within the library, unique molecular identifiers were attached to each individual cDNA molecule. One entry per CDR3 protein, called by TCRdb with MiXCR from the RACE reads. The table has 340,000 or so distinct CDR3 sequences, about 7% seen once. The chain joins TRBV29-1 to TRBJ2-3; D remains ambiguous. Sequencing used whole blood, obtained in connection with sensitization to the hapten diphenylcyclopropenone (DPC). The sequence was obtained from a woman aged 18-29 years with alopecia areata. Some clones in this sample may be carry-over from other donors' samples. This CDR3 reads CSVKTIGSSTDTQYF. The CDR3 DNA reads TGCAGCGTCAAAACCATAGGTTCTAGCACAGATACGCAGTATTTT.